Below, 3 T cell receptor beta chains from the same sample are listed, as sequenced in a study of blood T cell repertoires in COVID-19. Using immunoSEQ multiplex PCR, the repertoire was profiled, and TCRdb retains in-frame clones only, with some absent. In the table there are 45,000 to 65,000 clones, more than 80% of which are singletons. Material for sequencing was peripheral blood. Receptors originate from a woman aged 55-69 years with acute or convalescent COVID-19.

This clone was observed a few times. The chain recombines TRBV20-1 with TRBJ2-7; D may be TRBD1 (6 bases). Germline CDR1 reads DFQATT; CDR2 reads SNEGSKA (reference sequence). The CDR3 contains 11 residues. V was shortened by 2 bases and J by 7 bases, with 9 bases between the two germline ends. The CDR3 sequence: CSARQGREQYF. As DNA, the CDR3 is TGCAGTGCTAGACAGGGGCGGGAGCAGTACTTC.

The chain joins TRBV12-2 to TRBJ2-4; TRBD2 is taken as the D call from the table, unchecked against the DNA. TRBV12-2 is recorded as a pseudogene. The CDR3 spans 15 residues. CDR3 loop: CASRAGLWAKNIQYF. The CDR3 DNA follows: TGTGCAAGTCGCGCGGGACTTTGGGCCAAAAACATTCAGTACTTC.

This clone has just a few counts. The V call is TRBV28, the J call TRBJ2-7, with 7 bases identical to TRBD1. Germline lookup yields CDR1 MDHEN and CDR2 SYDVKM. J gave up 2 bases and V 4 bases, and 2 bases lay outside the gene matches. The CDR3 sequence is 13 residues long. The CDR3: CASSSGQPYEQYF. DNA for the CDR3: TGTGCCAGCAGTTCGGGACAGCCCTACGAGCAGTACTTC.